Listed here are 14 T cell receptor beta chains from one sample, sequenced in a study of shared clonotypes between healthy human individuals. Profiled with immunoSEQ multiplex PCR; TCRdb holds only in-frame clones, not every one. The data contain some 550,000 clones, more than 95% of them seen just once; the ten biggest clones take up 0.057%. The specimen sequenced was naive CD4+ T cells sorted from blood. Subset given: CD45RA+ positively selected. These receptors all stem from a woman aged 25 to 39 in good health.

The chain combines TRBV18 with TRBJ2-1; TRBD2 is a possible D gene (5 bases). Germline V gives CDR1 KGHSH, CDR2 LQKENI. Trimming stripped 1 base from V and 3 bases from J, with 7 bases between. The CDR3 is 14 amino acids. This CDR3 is CASSPRAGYNEQFF. The CDR3 DNA follows: TGTGCCAGCTCACCACGTGCGGGCTACAATGAGCAGTTCTTC. Full variable domain (outside the CDR3, taken from reference TRBV18 and TRBJ2-1): NAGVMQNPRHLVRRRGQEARLRCSPMKGHSHVYWYRQLPEEGLKFMVYLQKENIIDESGMPKERFSAEFPKEGPSILRIQQVVRGDSAAYFCASSPRAGYNEQFFGPGTRLTVL.

The V gene is TRBV27, the J gene TRBJ1-2; 8 bases are a match to TRBD1. There are 18 residues in the CDR3. The germline CDR1 and CDR2 sequences are MNHEY and SMNVEV (reference sequence). J was trimmed by 7 bases and V by 1 base; bases with no gene match: 17. CDR3 nucleotides: TGTGCCAGCAGTTTATGGGGGCTCTCGACAGGGGCGGTTGGTGGCTACACCTTC. Translation: CASSLWGLSTGAVGGYTF.

The table lists this clone with a count of one. The chain uses TRBV5-1 and TRBJ1-4; a possible D gene is TRBD1 (5 bases). V shed 0 bases and J shed 3 bases, with 12 bases lying between them. The CDR3 is 16 residues long. CDR1 SGHRS and CDR2 YFSETQ come from the germline V gene. Here the CDR3 DNA reads TGCGCCAGCAGCTTGGCCGGAGCAGGGTCTAATGAAAAACTGTTTTTT. Translating it yields CASSLAGAGSNEKLFF.

This clone showed up just once. The chain recombines TRBV28 with TRBJ1-5, with D hard to call. Germline-derived CDR1 and CDR2 are MDHEN and SYDVKM. Trimming left V 7 bases short and J 1 base short, with 14 bases between. The CDR3 runs 15 residues. CDR3 sequence reads: CASTRHLTSNQPQHF. The CDR3 DNA reads TGTGCCAGCACGAGGCACCTCACCAGCAATCAGCCCCAGCATTTT. Using reference TRBV28 and TRBJ1-5 for the parts outside the CDR3, the full variable domain is DVKVTQSSRYLVKRTGEKVFLECVQDMDHENMFWYRQDPGLGLRLIYFSYDVKMKEKGDIPEGYSVSREKKERFSLILESASTNQTSMYLCASTRHLTSNQPQHFGDGTRLSIL.

The chain links TRBV28 to TRBJ1-2; D is perhaps TRBD1 (5 bases). With 4 bases removed from V and 3 bases from J, the gap between germline ends came to 15 bases. The germline V gene encodes CDR1 MDHEN and CDR2 SYDVKM. The CDR3 is 15 residues long. The CDR3 DNA sequence: TGTGCCAGCAGTTCAGGGCTACATCGTTACTATGGCTACACCTTC. Translating it yields CASSSGLHRYYGYTF.

The J gene is TRBJ2-2, the V gene TRBV30; D is undetermined. Trimming took 2 bases from V and 6 from J, leaving 10 bases between them. Germline V CDR1 and CDR2: GTSNPN, SVGIG (reference sequence). This CDR3 contains 13 residues. The DNA for the CDR3 is TGTGCCTGGAGTAGGAAATTTCCCGGGGAGCTGTTTTTT. This codes for CAWSRKFPGELFF.

V gene TRBV27 combines with J gene TRBJ2-1; TRBD2 matches at 14 bases. Germline V gene lookup returns CDR1 MNHEY and CDR2 SMNVEV (reference sequence). The CDR3 spans 16 residues. Trimming removed 5 bases from V and 8 bases from J; junction bases left unmatched: 8. CDR3 sequence reads: CASSIRGTSGSHEQFF. CDR3 nucleotides: TGTGCCAGCAGTATACGAGGGACTAGCGGGAGCCATGAGCAGTTCTTC.

J is TRBJ2-3 and V is TRBV4-2, with no clear D. Germline CDR1 LGHNA, CDR2 YNFKEQ. Trimming stripped 0 bases from V and 0 bases from J, with 16 bases between. CDR3 size: 18 residues. This CDR3 is CASSQDPQRVASTDTQYF. CDR3 sequence (DNA): TGTGCCAGCAGCCAAGATCCGCAGCGTGTAGCTAGCACAGATACGCAGTATTTT.

The chain is built from TRBV18 and TRBJ1-1; D call uncertain. V lost 1 base and J 4 bases, leaving 13 bases between the germline ends. The germline V gene encodes CDR1 KGHSH and CDR2 LQKENI. This CDR3 contains 15 residues. Written as DNA, the CDR3 is TGTGCCAGCTCACCACTCCCCGGGTCGGGCACTGAAGCTTTCTTT. It yields the protein CASSPLPGSGTEAFF.

The V call is TRBV5-1, the J call TRBJ2-7; 7 nucleotides line up with TRBD2. Trimming cost V 2 bases and J 3 bases; bases outside gene matches: 8. Germline CDR1 reads SGHRS; CDR2 reads YFSETQ. CDR3 length equals 15 residues. CDR3: CASSLFPREGYEQYF. The CDR3 coding sequence is TGCGCCAGCAGCTTATTCCCTAGGGAGGGCTACGAGCAGTACTTC.

The J gene is TRBJ2-7, the V gene TRBV28; possible D gene TRBD2, 5 bases. This CDR3 is built from 13 residues. Per the germline V gene, CDR1 is MDHEN and CDR2 is SYDVKM. The V and J ends lost 2 bases and 3 bases respectively, with 8 bases between them. CDR3 amino acids: CASSLHGIYEQYF. Written as DNA, the CDR3 is TGTGCCAGCAGTTTACACGGGATCTACGAGCAGTACTTC.

This chain uses TRBV5-1 with TRBJ2-2; D tentatively fits TRBD1 or TRBD2 (5 bases each). Trimming cost V 0 bases and J 3 bases, with 12 bases left between them. The germline CDR1 and CDR2 sequences are SGHRS and YFSETQ. There are 16 residues in the CDR3. The CDR3 is CASSLGRDHYTGELFF. CDR3 coding DNA: TGCGCCAGCAGCTTGGGACGGGACCACTACACCGGGGAGCTGTTTTTT. Looking up the rest from reference TRBV5-1 and TRBJ2-2 gives the full variable domain: KAGVTQTPRYLIKTRGQQVTLSCSPISGHRSVSWYQQTPGQGLQFLFEYFSETQRNKGNFPGRFSGRQFSNSRSEMNVSTLELGDSALYLCASSLGRDHYTGELFFGEGSRLTVL.

J is TRBJ2-7 and V is TRBV21-1; the table's TRBD1 call for D was not verified on the DNA. TRBV21-1 is reported as a pseudogene. The CDR3 sequence is 18 residues long. The CDR3 spells CASSKGGTGGLFSYEQYF. The CDR3 DNA reads TGTGCCAGCAGCAAAGGTGGGACAGGGGGCTTATTTTCCTACGAGCAGTACTTC.

This clone was picked up one time. In DNA form, the CDR3 reads TGTGCCAGCAGAAGTCAGGGGGTTGACGAGCAGTACTTC. This codes for CASRSQGVDEQYF. This sequence joins TRBV6-5 and TRBJ2-7; TRBD1 matches 7 bases. CDR3 length: 13 amino acids. Trimming cost V 6 bases and J 5 bases; bases outside gene matches: 7. Per germline, CDR1 MNHEY and CDR2 SVGAGI.